This is a list of T cell receptor beta chains from one sample in a study of blood T cell repertoires in COVID-19. The table came from immunoSEQ multiplex PCR; TCRdb's copy has only in-frame clones and leaves some out. The sample has approximately 270,000 clones; 70% to 85% are singletons. The sample was peripheral blood. Receptor source: a man aged 80 or over with acute or convalescent COVID-19. CDR3s include the opening cysteine and the closing phenylalanine or tryptophan.

TRBJ1-6 TRBV5-1 CASSRTENYNSPLHF
TRBJ1-2 TRBV28 CASSATPRTGKGYTF
TRBJ1-6 TRBV7-9 CASRVQGSSPLHF
TRBJ2-6 TRBV9 CASSPNPGGSPSGANVLTF
TRBJ1-6 TRBV2 CASSGKQGANNSPLHF
TRBJ1-4 TRBV28 CASSPQGLNEKLFF
TRBJ1-6 TRBV5-1 CASSLAGQGRSPLHF
TRBJ2-5 TRBV2 CASRPIGGPRETQYF
TRBJ1-2 TRBV5-1 CASSLDQGTGYGYTF
TRBJ1-2 TRBV30 CAWTTGIQGYGYTF
TRBJ2-1 TRBV2 CASLPSGTSAPNEQFF
TRBJ1-4 TRBV25-1 CASSSTPGVAGEKLFF
TRBJ2-1 TRBV3-1/TRBV3-2 CASSHHGTSGGSNEQFF
TRBJ1-3 TRBV19 CASRLGTGLPGTGNTIYF
TRBJ1-2 TRBV11-1 CASSPSQEGYGYTF
TRBJ2-1 TRBV2 CASSRKAYYNEQFF
TRBJ1-2 TRBV4-1 CASSQGIRGARFGYTF
TRBJ2-5 TRBV4-1 CASSQKWVGRPGQVQETQYF
TRBJ1-6 TRBV5-1 CASSPSGTMGRSYNSPLHF
TRBJ2-2 TRBV21-1 CASFETGGDPNTGELFF
TRBJ1-1 TRBV15 CATSSRQVRDEAFF
TRBJ2-3 TRBV5-1 CASSLGRGGTDTQYF
TRBJ2-5 TRBV18 CASSRLGGHSQETQYF
TRBJ2-7 TRBV24-1 CATSGARIDRVRYEQYF
TRBJ2-1 TRBV6-1 CASSERLAGGPVGRNEQFF
TRBJ2-7 TRBV4-1 CASSRTDNYEQYF
TRBJ2-7 TRBV6-5 CASSRSGLSYEQYF
TRBJ2-7 TRBV19 CASSHSKPYYEQYF
TRBJ1-5 TRBV20-1 CSASEAFSNQPQHF
TRBJ1-1 TRBV5-4 CASSAPGQGIWNTEAFF